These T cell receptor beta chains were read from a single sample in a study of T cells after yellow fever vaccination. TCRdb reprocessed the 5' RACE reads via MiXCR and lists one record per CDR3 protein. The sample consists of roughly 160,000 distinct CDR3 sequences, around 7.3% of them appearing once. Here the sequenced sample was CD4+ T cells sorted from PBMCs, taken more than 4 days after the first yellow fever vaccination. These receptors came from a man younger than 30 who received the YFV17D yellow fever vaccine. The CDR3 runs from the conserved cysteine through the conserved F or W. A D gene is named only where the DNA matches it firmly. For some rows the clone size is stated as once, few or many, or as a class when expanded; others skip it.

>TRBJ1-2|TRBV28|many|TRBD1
TGTGCCAGCTCTACAGGGGACTATGGCTACACCTTC
CASSTGDYGYTF
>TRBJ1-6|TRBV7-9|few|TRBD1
TGTGCCAGCAGTAATTACAGGGGGTCACCCCTCCACTTT
CASSNYRGSPLHF
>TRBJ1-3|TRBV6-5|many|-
TGTGCCAGCAGTTCCGGGGAGGCGGCAAACACCATATATTTT
CASSSGEAANTIYF
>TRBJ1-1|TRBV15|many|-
TGTGCCACCAGCAGAGATCTGGGAAAGGATTCTGAAGCTTTCTTT
CATSRDLGKDSEAFF
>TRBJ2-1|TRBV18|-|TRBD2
TGTGCCAGCTCCGCCCCCTTGGGGCGGGGGACCGCGTACAATGAGCAGTTCTTC
CASSAPLGRGTAYNEQFF
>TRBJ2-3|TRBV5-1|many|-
TGCGCCAGCAGCTGGCGGACTGCGCCCACGGCAGATACGCAGTATTTT
CASSWRTAPTADTQYF
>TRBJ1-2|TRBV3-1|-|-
TGTGCCAGCAGCCAAGACGGGGGGGGGAACACCTTC
CASSQDGGGNTF
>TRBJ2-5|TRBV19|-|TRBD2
TGTGCCAGTAGGTCGGGAGGGACGGAGACCCAGTACTTC
CASRSGGTETQYF
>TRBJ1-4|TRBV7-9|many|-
TGTGCCAGCAGCTTCCCCATTGAATTACAAAATAGGGAAAAACTGTTTTTT
CASSFPIELQNREKLFF
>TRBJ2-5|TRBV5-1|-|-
TGCGCCAGCAGCCCAAAACAGCCATACCAAGAGACCCAGTACTTC
CASSPKQPYQETQYF
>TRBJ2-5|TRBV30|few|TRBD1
TGTGCCTGCAGACGGGCAGGGGGTCCAGGAACCCAGTACTTC
CACRRAGGPGTQYF
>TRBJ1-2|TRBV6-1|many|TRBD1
TGTGCCAGCAGATCGCCGGGACAGGGGAAGGAAGGCTACACCTTC
CASRSPGQGKEGYTF
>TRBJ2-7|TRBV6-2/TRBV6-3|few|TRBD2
TGTGCCAGCACCTTATTCGGCCGCGGGGGCGAGCAGTACTTC
CASTLFGRGGEQYF
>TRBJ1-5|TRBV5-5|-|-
TGTGCCAGCAGCTTGGCCGGGACATATCAGCCCCAGCATTTT
CASSLAGTYQPQHF
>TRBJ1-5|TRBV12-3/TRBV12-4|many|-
TGTGCCAGCAGTCCACAGTGGGGAAGCTACGATCAGCCCCAGCATTTT
CASSPQWGSYDQPQHF
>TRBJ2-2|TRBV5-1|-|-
TGCGCCAGCAGCTTGGAGCACTTTGGGGTCGGGGAGCTGTTTTTT
CASSLEHFGVGELFF
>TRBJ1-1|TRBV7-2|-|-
TGTGCCAGCAGCGCGGTGAACACTGAAGCTTTCTTT
CASSAVNTEAFF
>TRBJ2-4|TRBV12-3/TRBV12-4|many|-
TGTGCCAGCAGTACGGACCGGGGAAATGCCAAAAACATTCAGTACTTC
CASSTDRGNAKNIQYF
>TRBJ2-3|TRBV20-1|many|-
TGCAGTGCTAGAGTGGGCACAGATACGCAGTATTTT
CSARVGTDTQYF
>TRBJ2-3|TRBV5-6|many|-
TGTGCCAGCAGCTTGGGAACGAACACAGATACGCAGTATTTT
CASSLGTNTDTQYF
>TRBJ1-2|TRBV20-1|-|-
TGCAGTGCTAGAGGTGCAGGCCGCGCCGCCTATGGCTACACCTTC
CSARGAGRAAYGYTF
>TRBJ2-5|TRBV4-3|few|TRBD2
TGCGCCAGCAGCCAATCGACGGGACTACCCCAGTACTTC
CASSQSTGLPQYF
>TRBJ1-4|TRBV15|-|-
TGTGCCACCAGCCTCCTAACACTTAATGAAAAACTGTTTTTT
CATSLLTLNEKLFF
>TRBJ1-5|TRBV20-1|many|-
TGCAGTGCTCCGACAGACCCTTATAGCAATCAGCCCCAGCATTTT
CSAPTDPYSNQPQHF
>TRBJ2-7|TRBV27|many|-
TGTGCCAGCAGTTTTGGGCCGTTTTCTCACGAGCAGTACTTC
CASSFGPFSHEQYF
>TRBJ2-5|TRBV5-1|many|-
TGCGCCAGCAGCTTGGGGGACTTGGAGACCCAGTACTTC
CASSLGDLETQYF
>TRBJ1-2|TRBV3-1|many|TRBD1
TGTGCCAGCAGTTACGACAGGGGTCCGAGCTATGGCTACACCTTC
CASSYDRGPSYGYTF
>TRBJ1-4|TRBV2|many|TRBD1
TGTGCCAGCAGTGACCCCCGACAGGGTAATGAAAAACTGTTTTTT
CASSDPRQGNEKLFF
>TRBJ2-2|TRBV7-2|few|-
TGTGCCAGCAGCTTAAGGGCAAGTCGCGACACCGGGGAGCTGTTTTTT
CASSLRASRDTGELFF
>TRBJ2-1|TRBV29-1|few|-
TGCAGCGTTGAAGATCGAGGCGGGCCCTACAATGAGCAGTTCTTC
CSVEDRGGPYNEQFF
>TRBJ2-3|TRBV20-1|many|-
TGCAGTGCTAGAGATGGGGGGGGGCCCACAGATACGCAGTATTTT
CSARDGGGPTDTQYF
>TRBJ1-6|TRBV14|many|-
TGTGCCACCCAGTGGGGTGCGAATTCACCCCTCCACTTT
CATQWGANSPLHF
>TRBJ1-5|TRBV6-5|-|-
TGTGCCAGCAGTTATAACGGGGCTCCCAATCAGCCCCAGCATTTT
CASSYNGAPNQPQHF
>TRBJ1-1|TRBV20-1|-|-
TGCAGTGCTAGAGGAGGGCGGACTGAAGCTTTCTTT
CSARGGRTEAFF
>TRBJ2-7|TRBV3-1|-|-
TGTGCCAGCAGCCAAGAAAGAGGGTGGAGCTACGAGCAGTACTTC
CASSQERGWSYEQYF
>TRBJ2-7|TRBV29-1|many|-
TGCAGCGCCAGGGGTACCTCGGGCACCTACGAGCAGTACTTC
CSARGTSGTYEQYF
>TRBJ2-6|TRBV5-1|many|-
TGCGCCAGCAGCTTGGGACCTACTACCTCTGGGGCCAACGTCCTGACTTTC
CASSLGPTTSGANVLTF
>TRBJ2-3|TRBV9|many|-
TGTGCCAGCAGCGTTTTAGACGTTGGCGATACGCAGTATTTT
CASSVLDVGDTQYF
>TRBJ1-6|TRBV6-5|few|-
TGTGCCAGCAGAAGACTCGGGGTCAATAATTCACCCCTCCACTTT
CASRRLGVNNSPLHF
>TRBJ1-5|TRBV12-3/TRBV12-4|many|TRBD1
TGTGCCAGCAGTTTGTGGCAGGGGGTAGTCAATCAGCCCCAGCATTTT
CASSLWQGVVNQPQHF
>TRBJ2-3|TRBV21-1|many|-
TGTGCCAGCAGCAAAAGCCGGATTAGCACAGATACGCAGTATTTT
CASSKSRISTDTQYF
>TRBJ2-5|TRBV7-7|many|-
TGTGCCAGCAGCCCGGGCTGGGAGGAGACCCAGTACTTC
CASSPGWEETQYF
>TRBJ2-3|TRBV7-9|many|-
TGTGCCAGCACCCCCAGGCGCACAGATACGCAGTATTTT
CASTPRRTDTQYF
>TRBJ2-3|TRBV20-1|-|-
TGCAGTGCTAGAGGCTACGAAGTGGCAGATACGCAGTATTTT
CSARGYEVADTQYF
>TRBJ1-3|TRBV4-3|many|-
TGCGCCAGCAGCCAAGGCAGGGCTGGAAACACCATATATTTT
CASSQGRAGNTIYF
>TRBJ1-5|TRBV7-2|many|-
TGTGCCAGCAGCTTTGGGGGTACGAGGGGTCAGCCCCAGCATTTT
CASSFGGTRGQPQHF
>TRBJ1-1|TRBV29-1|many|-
TGCAGCGTTGATCCCGGGACCACCGGATGGGAAGCTTTCTTT
CSVDPGTTGWEAFF
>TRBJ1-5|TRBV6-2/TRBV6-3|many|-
TGTGCCAGCAGTTACGCGGGACGGCCAAATCAGCCCCAGCATTTT
CASSYAGRPNQPQHF
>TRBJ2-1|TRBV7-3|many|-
TGTGCCAGCAGCTTAAATGCTGGGGGTGATGAGCAGTTCTTC
CASSLNAGGDEQFF
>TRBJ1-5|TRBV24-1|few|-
TGTGCCACCAGTGATTACAATCAGCCCCAGCATTTT
CATSDYNQPQHF
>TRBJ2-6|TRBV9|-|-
TGTGCCAGCAGCGTAGCTACCACTGCTGGGGCCAACGTCCTGACTTTC
CASSVATTAGANVLTF
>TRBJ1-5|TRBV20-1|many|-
TGCAGTCCCCTGGCCCCCAATCAGCCCCAGCATTTT
CSPLAPNQPQHF
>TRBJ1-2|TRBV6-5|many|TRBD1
TGTGCCAGCGAACGGCCAGGGGGAGGTTCGAGCTACACCTTC
CASERPGGGSSYTF
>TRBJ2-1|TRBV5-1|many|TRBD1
TGCGCCAGCAGCTTCGAGCTACCCGGGACAGGGGGAAATGAGCAGTTCTTC
CASSFELPGTGGNEQFF
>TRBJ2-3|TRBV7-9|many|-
TGTGCCAGCAGCTTTGTGTCGGGGGCAGATACGCAGTATTTT
CASSFVSGADTQYF